Sequencing of this T cell receptor (beta chain) was carried out in a study of spatial heterogeneity in lung cancer. Study results and limitations: Tumors with more nonsynonymous mutations had more expanded intratumoral alpha and beta TCRs.

Each TCR cDNA molecule bore a unique molecular identifier. MiXCR, run by TCRdb on the 5' RACE reads, gives a single entry per CDR3 protein. Here the sample spans fewer than 4,000 distinct CDR3 sequences, over 8% being singletons. CDR3 size: 16 residues. V lost 2 bases, J lost 8 bases, and 6 bases stayed unmatched. The germline gives CDR1 SGHTA, CDR2 FQGTGA. Sample share makes this clonotype medium-sized. What it recognizes is unknown. Because the library targeted alpha chains, this beta chain is an off-target read whose size means little. Time point reported: sample taken at primary tumor resection. The 60 to 80 donors had untreated early-stage non-small cell lung cancer. In each case, whole RNA from tumor, nontumor lung or frozen PBMC was sequenced unsorted.

Material: lung tumor tissue, obtained at surgery. The source is a male donor with early-stage non-small cell lung cancer. This chain uses TRBV7-3 with TRBJ2-1, with 13 bases that match TRBD2. For the CDR3, the DNA is TGTGCCAGCAGCTTACATACTAGCGGGAGGGCCGATGAGCAGTTCTTC. This sequence encodes CASSLHTSGRADEQFF.